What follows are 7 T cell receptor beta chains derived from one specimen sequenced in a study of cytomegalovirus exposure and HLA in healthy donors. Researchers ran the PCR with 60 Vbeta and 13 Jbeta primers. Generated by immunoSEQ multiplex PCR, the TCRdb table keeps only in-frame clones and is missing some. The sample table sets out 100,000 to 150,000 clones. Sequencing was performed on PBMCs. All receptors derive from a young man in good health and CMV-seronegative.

CDR3 residues: CASSFGGGYEQFF. DNA of the CDR3: TGTGCCAGCAGCTTTGGGGGGGGCTATGAGCAGTTCTTC. The rearrangement joins TRBV7-8 to TRBJ2-1, with D perhaps TRBD2 (7 bases). V lost 3 bases and J lost 8, with 11 bases in between. Germline loops: CDR1 SGHVS, CDR2 FQNEAQ. The length of the CDR3 is 13 residues. The complete variable domain, with remaining parts taken from reference TRBV7-8 and TRBJ2-1, reads GAGVSQSPRYKVAKRGQDVALRCDPISGHVSLFWYQQALGQGPEFLTYFQNEAQLDKSGLPSDRFFAERPEGSVSTLKIQRTQQEDSAVYLCASSFGGGYEQFFGPGTRLTVL.

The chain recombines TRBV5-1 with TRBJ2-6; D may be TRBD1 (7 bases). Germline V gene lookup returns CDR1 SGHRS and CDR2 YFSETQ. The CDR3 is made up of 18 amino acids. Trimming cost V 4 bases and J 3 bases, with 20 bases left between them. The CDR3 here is CASSRRRDSLIGANVLTF. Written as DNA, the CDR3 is TGCGCCAGCAGCCGGAGGCGGGACAGCCTGATTGGGGCCAACGTCCTGACTTTC.

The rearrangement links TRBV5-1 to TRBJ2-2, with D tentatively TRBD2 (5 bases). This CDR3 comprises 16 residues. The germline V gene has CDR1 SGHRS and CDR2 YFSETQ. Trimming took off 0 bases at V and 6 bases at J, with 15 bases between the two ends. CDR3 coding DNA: TGCGCCAGCAGCTTGGGTCCGATCTTCGGGGCCGGGGAGCTGTTTTTT. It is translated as CASSLGPIFGAGELFF. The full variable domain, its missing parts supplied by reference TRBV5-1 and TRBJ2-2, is KAGVTQTPRYLIKTRGQQVTLSCSPISGHRSVSWYQQTPGQGLQFLFEYFSETQRNKGNFPGRFSGRQFSNSRSEMNVSTLELGDSALYLCASSLGPIFGAGELFFGEGSRLTVL.

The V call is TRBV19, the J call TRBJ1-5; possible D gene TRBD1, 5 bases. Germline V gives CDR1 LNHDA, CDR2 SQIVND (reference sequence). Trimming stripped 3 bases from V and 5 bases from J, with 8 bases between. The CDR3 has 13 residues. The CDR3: CASSIQGDQPQHF. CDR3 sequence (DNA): TGTGCCAGTAGTATTCAGGGTGATCAGCCCCAGCATTTT.

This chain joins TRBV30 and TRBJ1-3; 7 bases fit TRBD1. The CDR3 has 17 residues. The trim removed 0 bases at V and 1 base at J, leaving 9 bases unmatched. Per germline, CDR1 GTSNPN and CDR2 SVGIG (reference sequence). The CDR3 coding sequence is TGTGCCTGGAGTGTACGGGACAGCCACTTATCTGGAAACACCATATATTTT. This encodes CAWSVRDSHLSGNTIYF.

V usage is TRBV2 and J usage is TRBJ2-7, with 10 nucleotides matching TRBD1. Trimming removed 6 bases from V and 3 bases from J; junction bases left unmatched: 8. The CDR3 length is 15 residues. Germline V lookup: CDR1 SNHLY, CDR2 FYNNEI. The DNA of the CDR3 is TGTGCCAGCAGCCTGGGACAGGGGATTATCTACGAGCAGTACTTC. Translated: CASSLGQGIIYEQYF.

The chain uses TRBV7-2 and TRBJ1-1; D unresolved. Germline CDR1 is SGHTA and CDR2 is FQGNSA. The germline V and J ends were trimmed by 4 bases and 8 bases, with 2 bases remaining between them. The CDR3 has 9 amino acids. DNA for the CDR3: TGTGCCAGCAGCTCGGAAGCTTTCTTT. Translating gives CASSSEAFF.